Sequencing of this T cell receptor beta chain was carried out in a study of blood T cell repertoires in COVID-19. About the research overall: Sample material is recorded as cDNA or gDNA derived from T cells, B-cell-depleted T cells, or PBMCs.

Trimming took 4 bases from V and 7 from J; bases not matched to a gene: 4. CDR3 length: 13 amino acids. The germline gives CDR1 LNHDA, CDR2 SQIVND (reference sequence). In the source study's methods: Amplification with reference gene primers provided the estimates of nucleated cell counts. Here immunoSEQ multiplex PCR was the method, and the copy in TCRdb shows in-frame clones only, minus some. V and J calls and clone size follow that table, whereas D and trimming were derived from the DNA. Among roughly 250,000 clones listed, nearly 90% were seen once. The V gene is TRBV19, the J gene TRBJ2-7; TRBD1 aligns across 10 bases. Material for sequencing was peripheral blood. The sequence was obtained from a woman between 40 and 50 years old who had recovered from COVID-19. CDR3 residues: CASSTGQGGEQYF. CDR3 DNA sequence: TGTGCCAGTAGTACCGGACAGGGGGGAGAGCAGTACTTC.